This is a list of T cell receptor beta chains from one sample in a study of shared clonotypes between healthy human individuals. Here immunoSEQ multiplex PCR was the method, and the copy in TCRdb shows in-frame clones only, minus some. The sample gives more than 1.2 million clones, around 98.5% of which show up once; over 0.3% is in the top ten. Sequences were obtained from naive CD4+ T cells sorted from blood. These TCRs come from a man aged 25 to 40 in good health. Each CDR3 is given with its conserved first and last residue. D genes are given only for firm matches. Expanded clones get a size class; other rows say once, few or many, or leave the size out.

>TRBV18|-|TRBJ2-7|-
TGTGCCAGCTCAAGCAGGGCTTACGAGCAGTACTTC
CASSSRAYEQYF
>TRBV9|-|TRBJ2-2|-
TGTGCCAGCAGCGAGAAGCTCCGGGACAAGAACACCGGGGAGCTGTTTTTT
CASSEKLRDKNTGELFF
>TRBV27|-|TRBJ1-3|once
TGTGCCAGCAGAGGGCAAACTGGAAACACCATATATTTT
CASRGQTGNTIYF
>TRBV29-1|TRBD2|TRBJ2-7|-
TGCAGCGCCGGACTAGCGGGACCCTACGAGCAGTACTTC
CSAGLAGPYEQYF
>TRBV5-4|-|TRBJ2-5|-
TGTGCCAGCAGCTTGGTCGGCAGCCGGGAGACCCAGTACTTC
CASSLVGSRETQYF
>TRBV5-4|-|TRBJ2-7|-
TGTGCCAGCAGCCGTACCACAGACTACGAGCAGTACTTC
CASSRTTDYEQYF
>TRBV7-7|TRBD2|TRBJ2-3|-
TGTGCCAGCAGCTCCAATAGCGGGGGCACAGATACGCAGTATTTT
CASSSNSGGTDTQYF
>TRBV5-1|-|TRBJ2-3|-
TGCGCCAGCGGAACCGGAGGGGGCACAGATACGCAGTATTTT
CASGTGGGTDTQYF
>TRBV9|-|TRBJ2-1|-
TGTGCCAGCAGCGCCGACATGGTTTACTACAATGAGCAGTTCTTC
CASSADMVYYNEQFF
>TRBV7-3|TRBD1|TRBJ1-1|-
TGTGCCAGCAGCCCGGGGACAGGTGTGAACACTGAAGCTTTCTTT
CASSPGTGVNTEAFF
>TRBV18|TRBD1|TRBJ2-7|-
TGTGCCAGCTCCAACCCGGGACAGGGGGCCTTCGAGCAGTACTTC
CASSNPGQGAFEQYF
>TRBV5-1|-|TRBJ2-1|-
TGCGCCAGCAGCTTGGCACGGGTGCTGTCATCCGATGAGCAGTTCTTC
CASSLARVLSSDEQFF
>TRBV15|-|TRBJ2-7|-
TGTGCCACCAGCAGGCACCACAGGGAGAACGAGCAGTACTTC
CATSRHHRENEQYF
>TRBV19|TRBD1|TRBJ2-7|once
TGTGCCAGTAGTAACCGACAGGGGGTCTCCTACGAGCAGTACTTC
CASSNRQGVSYEQYF
>TRBV18|TRBD2|TRBJ2-7|-
TGTGCCAGCTCCCGCGCCGGGACTAGCGGAAATTTCTACGAGCAGTACTTC
CASSRAGTSGNFYEQYF
>TRBV2|-|TRBJ2-2|-
TGTGCCAGCACTAACACCGGGGAGCTGTTTTTT
CASTNTGELFF
>TRBV9|TRBD1|TRBJ2-3|-
TGTGCCAGCAGCGGAAACAGGGGGCAATCAGATACGCAGTATTTT
CASSGNRGQSDTQYF
>TRBV7-6|TRBD1|TRBJ2-7|-
TGTGCCAGCAGCTTCAGTCCGTGGCAGGGGGCGAACGAGCAGTACTTC
CASSFSPWQGANEQYF
>TRBV7-8|TRBD2|TRBJ2-1|-
TGTGCCAGCAGCTTAGCGTTAGCGGGAGGGATAAGCTCCTACAATGAGCAGTTCTTC
CASSLALAGGISSYNEQFF
>TRBV27|-|TRBJ2-1|-
TGTGCCAGCAGTACCCTAACCGGGACCGTTCTCTACAATGAGCAGTTCTTC
CASSTLTGTVLYNEQFF
>TRBV7-9|-|TRBJ2-3|once
TGTGCCAGCAGCCCCTACGGACACCTCGAGGATTTT
CASSPYGHLEDF
>TRBV2|-|TRBJ1-3|-
TGTGCCACCCGCCTCGAGGAGGCTGGAAACACCATATATTTT
CATRLEEAGNTIYF
>TRBV7-3|-|TRBJ2-2|-
TGTGCCAGCAGCCTAGATGGGACCGGGGAGCTGTTTTTT
CASSLDGTGELFF
>TRBV5-5|-|TRBJ2-7|-
TGTGCCAGCAGTCTTGCTTTCTACGAGCAGTACTTC
CASSLAFYEQYF
>TRBV7-6|-|TRBJ2-1|-
TGTGCCAGCAGCTTAGAGGGGGGGCAGAGGGATGAGCAGTTCTTC
CASSLEGGQRDEQFF
>TRBV6-5|-|TRBJ2-1|-
TGTGCCAGCAGTTACGTGGCGGGTAACAATGAGCAGTTCTTC
CASSYVAGNNEQFF
>TRBV19|-|TRBJ2-6|-
TGTGCCAGTAGTATAAGAGGGCCAGTTGGGGCCAACGTCCTGACTTTC
CASSIRGPVGANVLTF
>TRBV15|-|TRBJ1-3|-
TGTGCCACCAGCAGAGAATACGGCAGGAACTCTGGAAACACCATATATTTT
CATSREYGRNSGNTIYF
>TRBV27|-|TRBJ2-2|-
TGTGCCAGCAGTTTAAGACAAAACGCCGGGGAGCTGTTTTTT
CASSLRQNAGELFF
>TRBV6-6|TRBD1|TRBJ2-7|-
TGTGCCAGCAGTTACCCTATGACAGGGAAGGACGAGCAGTACTTC
CASSYPMTGKDEQYF
>TRBV7-2|-|TRBJ2-2|-
TGTGCCAGCAGCCGCGACAGGAACACCGGGGAGCTGTTTTTT
CASSRDRNTGELFF
>TRBV7-9|TRBD1|TRBJ2-1|-
TGTGCCAGCAGCCAAGGGGGCCTTGGGGAGCAGTTCTTC
CASSQGGLGEQFF
>TRBV30|-|TRBJ1-5|-
TGTGCCTGGAGTGAGGCGGGACGTCAGCCCCAGCATTTT
CAWSEAGRQPQHF
>TRBV5-1|-|TRBJ2-5|-
TGCGCCAGCAGTTCGGGACAAAGCCAAGAGACCCAGTACTTC
CASSSGQSQETQYF
>TRBV30|-|TRBJ2-7|-
TGTGCCTGGGGACAATCCTACGAGCAGTACTTC
CAWGQSYEQYF
>TRBV7-2|TRBD2|TRBJ2-3|-
TGTGCCAGCAGCTCACCGTGGGGACTAGACTTGTCTACAGATACGCAGTATTTT
CASSSPWGLDLSTDTQYF
>TRBV5-4|TRBD1|TRBJ2-1|-
TGTGCCAGCAGCTCGCCAAAACGGATGAGGACAGGGGAAGGTGAGCAGTTCTTC
CASSSPKRMRTGEGEQFF